This T cell receptor beta chain emerged from a study of Tregs in tolerant kidney transplant recipients (dated by TCRdb to the late 2010s). Describing the broader study: Before combined kidney and bone marrow transplantation, this study identified donor-specific regulatory T cells using TCRbeta sequencing and then followed those same cells after transplant. TCRbeta repertoire sequencing was used in 3 healthy controls to compare several ways of expanding Tregs specific for an allogeneic donor. Study-level results and caveats: Biological reproducibility was not directly addressed, though technical replication error appeared minimal. Expanding Tregs with activated donor B cells appeared to identify the most biologically relevant and donor-specific TCRbeta repertoire. The study was constrained by small patient numbers, and validation of the findings is required in larger populations and under other immunosuppression protocols.

Genomic DNA was extracted from sorted cells with the QIAGEN DNeasy Blood and Tissue Kit for TCRbeta CDR3 sequencing. High-throughput TCRbeta CDR3 sequencing, which included PCR amplification with bias correction and internal controls, was done commercially through immunoSEQ. On the study's bioinformatics: Unique productive TCRbeta sequences were defined by CDR3 nucleotide sequence when primers matched and otherwise by CDR3 amino acid sequence together with Vbeta and Jbeta genes. To correct for sorting error, sequences found in more than one sorted population at a frequency ratio of 2:1 or less were discarded, and the remaining shared sequences were assigned to the population with the higher frequency. Sequences were defined as donor-reactive when expanded at least 5-fold in CFSE-low cells versus unstimulated cells and present at a frequency of at least 0.01% in CFSE-low cells. Repertoire divergence was quantified by Jensen-Shannon divergence calculated from the top 100 TCRbeta sequences ranked by frequency. When a sample had multiple sequencing runs, each run was corrected for sorting error separately and the runs were then pooled. TCRdb took over this immuneACCESS table, retaining in-frame rearrangements with V and J assigned. Such tables are incomplete; in checked studies, under half of the missing clones stem from an unresolved V gene, and the remainder is unexplained. From that table come the V and J calls and clone size; the DNA was used to work out D and trimming. This sample holds about 59,000 clones; around 83% were observed only once. Jointly, the top ten make up 5.2% of the sample.

Unstimulated Tregs (CD4+CD25+CD127-), CD4+ non-Tregs (CD4+CD25-), CD4 and CD8 cells were FACS-sorted from thawed PBMCs. Blood from healthy controls was obtained either from healthy volunteers or as purchased buffy coats. Healthy control blood was separated into PBMCs by Ficoll density gradient and cryopreserved, and patient PBMCs were collected both before and after transplant. V loses 4 bases of germline sequence and J loses 1 base, and the interval between the two ends is 15 bases. CDR1 and CDR2, per the germline V gene, are SNHLY and FYNNEI. The CDR3 starts with the cysteine, ends with the phenylalanine, and has 16 residues. Only the CDR3 DNA is retained, 48 bases long and in frame from the first base. As for this clone: This clone's antigen is unknown. Base qualities are not at hand, and no much larger clone is one base apart.

Sequencing input: CD4+ T cells from blood. The clonotype was recovered from a human donor in good health. The sequence joins TRBV2 to TRBJ2-3, with a weak D call of TRBD2 (6 bases match). The sequence in DNA is TGTGCCAGCAGTGTCGTGGGGGGAATGGGCACAGATACGCAGTATTTT. This is translated as CASSVVGGMGTDTQYF.